This T cell receptor (beta chain) was obtained from a study of T-cell memory formation after mild COVID-19. TCRdb re-called the 5' RACE reads through MiXCR, storing one row per CDR3 protein. The data hold about 310,000 distinct CDR3 sequences, with roughly a fifth observed a single time. This clonotype appeared a few times. The sequence derives from a man between 18 and 35 years old who had mild COVID-19 (a few samples of this study predate the infection). Cell type and time point are not known. The sample taken for sequencing was PBMCs or a T cell subset sorted from them (not recorded which).

The CDR3 region has the DNA TGTGCCAGCAGCCCAAGTCTAGGAATCTCTGGAAACACCATATATTTT. Translated, it gives CASSPSLGISGNTIYF. The chain joins TRBV12-3 or TRBV12-4 to TRBJ1-3, with no clear D. The CDR3 spans 16 residues. V lost 6 bases and J 0 bases, leaving 15 bases between the germline ends.